This TCR beta chain was obtained from a study of shared clonotypes between healthy human individuals. The method was immunoSEQ multiplex PCR; TCRdb's version includes in-frame clones alone and lacks a portion of them. There are around 500,000 clones in the sample; about 78% occur only once, and around 12% lies in the top ten. Trimming stripped 5 bases from V and 2 bases from J, with 7 bases between. Germline CDR1 MDHEN, CDR2 SYDVKM. This CDR3 is built from 14 residues. This clone was observed at least ten times. The clonotype originates from a woman in her thirties or forties in good health. Some clones in this sample may be carry-over from other donors' samples. This chain joins TRBV28 and TRBJ2-6; D remains unclear. Sequenced input: PBMCs. The CDR3 spells CASSLLAGANVLTF. CDR3 bases: TGTGCCAGCAGTCTATTAGCTGGGGCCAACGTCCTGACTTTC.